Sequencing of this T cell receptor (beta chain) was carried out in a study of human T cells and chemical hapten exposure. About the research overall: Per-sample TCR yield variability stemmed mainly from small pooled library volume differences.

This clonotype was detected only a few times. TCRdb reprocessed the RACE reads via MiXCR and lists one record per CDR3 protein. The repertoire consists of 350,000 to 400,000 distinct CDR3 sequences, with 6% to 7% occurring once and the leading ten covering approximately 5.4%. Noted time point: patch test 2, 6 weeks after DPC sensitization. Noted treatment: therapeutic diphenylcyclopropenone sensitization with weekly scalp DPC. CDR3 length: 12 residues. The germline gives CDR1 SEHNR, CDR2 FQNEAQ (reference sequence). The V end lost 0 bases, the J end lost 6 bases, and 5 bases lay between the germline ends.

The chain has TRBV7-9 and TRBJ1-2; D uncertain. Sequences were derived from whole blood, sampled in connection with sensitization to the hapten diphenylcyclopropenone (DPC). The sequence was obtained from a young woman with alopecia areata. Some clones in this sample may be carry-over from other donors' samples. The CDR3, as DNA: TGTGCCAGCAGCTTAGCGCGGAATGGCTACACCTTC. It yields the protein CASSLARNGYTF.